This TCR beta chain was profiled in a study of CD8 T cells in ankylosing spondylitis. Each CDR3 protein gets one entry after TCRdb re-called the 5' RACE reads with MiXCR. This table has 350,000 or so distinct CDR3 sequences, roughly 14% appearing once. Trimming shortened V by 7 bases and J by 12 bases, and 28 bases separated the two germline ends. The V gene's germline CDR1 is SGHKS and CDR2 YYEKEE (reference sequence). This CDR3 is built from 15 residues. The chain uses TRBV5-5 and TRBJ1-2, with a possible D match to TRBD1 (6 bases). The material sequenced was blood, either unsorted or a sorted T cell fraction (not recorded which). The clonotype originates from a male donor with ankylosing spondylitis or in good health (not recorded which). CDR3 loop: CASHRIGGGLGEDTF. The CDR3 coding sequence is TGTGCCAGCCACCGCATTGGGGGCGGGCTGGGGGAGGACACCTTC. The full variable domain, completed using reference TRBV5-5 and TRBJ1-2, is DAGVTQSPTHLIKTRGQQVTLRCSPISGHKSVSWYQQVLGQGPQFIFQYYEKEERGRGNFPDRFSARQFPNYSSELNVNALLLGDSALYLCASHRIGGGLGEDTFGSGTRLTVV.